This T cell receptor (beta chain) was identified during a study of cytomegalovirus exposure and HLA in healthy donors. Regarding the study as a whole: The classifier was said to identify cytomegalovirus status with high specificity and sensitivity.

The CDR3 loop spans 16 amino acids. CDR1 is SGHRS and CDR2 is YFSETQ in the germline V gene. The V and J ends lost 0 bases and 0 bases respectively, with 9 bases between them. Note on this clone: Its antigen is as yet unknown.

Primers: 60 Vbeta forward and 13 Jbeta reverse. Some clones are missing from TCRdb's copy, which holds only in-frame ones; the method was immunoSEQ multiplex PCR. The repertoire table contains 200,000 to 250,000 clones. V and J are TRBV5-1 and TRBJ1-4; D not certain. Sequencing used PBMCs. This TCR was sampled from a woman aged 25 to 39 in good health and CMV-seropositive. CDR3 protein: CASSLGRYATNEKLFF. The CDR3 nucleotides read TGCGCCAGCAGCTTGGGGAGGTACGCAACTAATGAAAAACTGTTTTTT.